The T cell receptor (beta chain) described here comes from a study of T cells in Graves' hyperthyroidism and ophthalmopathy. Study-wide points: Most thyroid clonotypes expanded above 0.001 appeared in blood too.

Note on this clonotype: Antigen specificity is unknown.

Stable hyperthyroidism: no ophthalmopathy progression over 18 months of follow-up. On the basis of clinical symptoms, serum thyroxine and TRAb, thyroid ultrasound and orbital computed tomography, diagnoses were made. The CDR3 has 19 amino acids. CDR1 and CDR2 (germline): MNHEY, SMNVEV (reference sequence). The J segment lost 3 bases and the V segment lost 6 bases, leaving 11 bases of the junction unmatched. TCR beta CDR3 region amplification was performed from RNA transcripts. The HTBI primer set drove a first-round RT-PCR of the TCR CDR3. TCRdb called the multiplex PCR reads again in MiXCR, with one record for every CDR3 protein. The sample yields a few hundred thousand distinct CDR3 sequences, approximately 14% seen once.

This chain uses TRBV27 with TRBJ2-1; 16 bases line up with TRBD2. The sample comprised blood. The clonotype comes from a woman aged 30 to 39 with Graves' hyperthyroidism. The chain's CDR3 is CASRDGGLAGGPVYNEQFF. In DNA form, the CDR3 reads TGTGCCAGCAGAGATGGGGGACTAGCGGGAGGGCCGGTCTACAATGAGCAGTTCTTC.